These T cell receptor beta chains were read from a single sample in a study of blood T cells in healthy people across ages. In TCRdb, the 5' RACE reads were re-called with MiXCR into one record per CDR3 protein. The table records about 830,000 distinct CDR3 sequences, 58% of them present only once. The specimen sequenced was blood. The source of these receptors is a man aged 30 to 39 in good health. CDR3s include the opening cysteine and the closing phenylalanine or tryptophan. A D gene is named only where the DNA matches it firmly. Size values are once, few and many counts, or a class for expanded clones, and some rows have none.

CDR3aa | CDR3nt | j_gene | len | v_gene | d_gene | abundance
CASRGTTNTEAFF | TGTGCCAGCAGAGGGACAACGAACACTGAAGCTTTCTTT | TRBJ1-1 | 13 | TRBV6-1 | NA | NA
CSASLQSYEQYF | TGCAGTGCTAGTTTACAGAGCTACGAGCAGTACTTC | TRBJ2-7 | 12 | TRBV20-1 | NA | NA
CASSEGPRDSLTETQYF | TGTGCCAGCAGTGAAGGGCCCCGGGACAGCTTAACGGAGACCCAGTACTTC | TRBJ2-5 | 17 | TRBV2 | TRBD1 | NA
CSASYRADEKLFF | TGCAGTGCTAGTTACAGGGCGGATGAAAAACTGTTTTTT | TRBJ1-4 | 13 | TRBV20-1 | NA | NA
CASSPVKGYGYTF | TGCGCCAGCAGTCCTGTGAAAGGCTATGGCTACACCTTC | TRBJ1-2 | 13 | TRBV5-1 | NA | NA
CASSHSREEGYTF | TGTGCCAGCAGTCACAGCAGGGAAGAGGGCTACACCTTC | TRBJ1-2 | 13 | TRBV27 | NA | NA
CASSLSGSSGEQYF | TGTGCCAGCAGCTTATCTGGGAGTTCGGGGGAGCAGTACTTC | TRBJ2-5 | 14 | TRBV7-2 | NA | few
CASSEVRGTNEKLFF | TGTGCCAGCAGTGAAGTTCGGGGGACTAATGAAAAACTGTTTTTT | TRBJ1-4 | 15 | TRBV2 | NA | NA
CSARDITGISYNEQFF | TGCAGTGCTAGAGACATTACAGGGATTTCCTACAATGAGCAGTTCTTC | TRBJ2-1 | 16 | TRBV20-1 | NA | NA
CASSPGQGKNYEQYF | TGTGCCAGCTCACCGGGACAGGGCAAAAACTACGAGCAGTACTTC | TRBJ2-7 | 15 | TRBV18 | TRBD1 | NA
CASGIDQRGGNEQYF | TGTGCTAGTGGAATCGACCAGAGGGGAGGGAATGAGCAGTACTTC | TRBJ2-4 | 15 | TRBV12-5 | TRBD2 | NA
CASTYRGDFYNEQFF | TGTGCCAGCACATATAGGGGGGATTTCTACAATGAGCAGTTCTTC | TRBJ2-1 | 15 | TRBV27 | NA | NA
CASSQTTGALPLHF | TGTGCCAGCAGCCAAACGACAGGGGCGCTACCCCTCCACTTT | TRBJ1-6 | 14 | TRBV3-1 | TRBD1 | NA
CSVEGSFYEQYF | TGCAGCGTTGAAGGCAGCTTCTACGAGCAGTACTTC | TRBJ2-7 | 12 | TRBV29-1 | NA | NA
CASSLGPGDEQFF | TGTGCCAGCAGCCTAGGCCCAGGGGATGAGCAGTTCTTC | TRBJ2-1 | 13 | TRBV4-2 | NA | NA
CARPGWITGSTDTQYF | TGTGCCAGACCTGGTTGGATTACGGGTAGCACAGATACGCAGTATTTT | TRBJ2-3 | 16 | TRBV25-1 | NA | NA